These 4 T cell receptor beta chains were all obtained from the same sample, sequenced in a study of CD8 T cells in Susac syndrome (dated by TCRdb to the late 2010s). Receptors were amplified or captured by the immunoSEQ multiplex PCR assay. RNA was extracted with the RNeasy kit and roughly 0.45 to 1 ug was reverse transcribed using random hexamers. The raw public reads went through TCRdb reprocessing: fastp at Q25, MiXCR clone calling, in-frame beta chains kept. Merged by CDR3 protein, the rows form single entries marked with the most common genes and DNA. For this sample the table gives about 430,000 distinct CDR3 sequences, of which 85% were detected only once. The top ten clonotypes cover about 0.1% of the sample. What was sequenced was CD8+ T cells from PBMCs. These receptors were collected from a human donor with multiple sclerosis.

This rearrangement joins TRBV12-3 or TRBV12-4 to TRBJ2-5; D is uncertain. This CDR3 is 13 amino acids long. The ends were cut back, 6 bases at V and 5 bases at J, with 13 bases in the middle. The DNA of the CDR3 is TGTGCCAGCAGGCCCCCTGGAAGTGAGACCCAGTACTTC. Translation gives CASRPPGSETQYF.

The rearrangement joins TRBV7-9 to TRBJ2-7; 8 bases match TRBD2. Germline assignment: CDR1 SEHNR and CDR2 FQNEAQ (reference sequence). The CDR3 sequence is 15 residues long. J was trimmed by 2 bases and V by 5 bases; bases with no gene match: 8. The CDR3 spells CASSPRTSSPYEQYF. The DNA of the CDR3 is TGTGCCAGCAGCCCCCGGACTAGCAGTCCCTACGAGCAGTACTTC.

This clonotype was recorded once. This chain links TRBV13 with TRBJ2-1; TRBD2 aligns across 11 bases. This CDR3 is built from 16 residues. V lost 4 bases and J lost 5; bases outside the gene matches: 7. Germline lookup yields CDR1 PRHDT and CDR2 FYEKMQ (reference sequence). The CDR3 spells CASSSLTSGGHNEQFF. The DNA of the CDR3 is TGTGCCAGCAGCTCACTTACTAGCGGGGGACACAATGAGCAGTTCTTC.

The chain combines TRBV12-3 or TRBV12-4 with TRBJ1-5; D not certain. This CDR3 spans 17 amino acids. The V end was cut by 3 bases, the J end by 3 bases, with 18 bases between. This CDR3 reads CASSFSRARGTNQPQHF. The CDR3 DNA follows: TGTGCCAGCAGTTTTAGTCGTGCCCGCGGTACCAATCAGCCCCAGCATTTT.